This T cell receptor (beta chain) appears in the sequencing data of a study of T-cell memory formation after mild COVID-19. Study information: Each donor largely had its own TCR clusters. Study-wide results and limits: Contracting CD4+ clones lay largely in CM and EM, with CD8+ ones residing in EMRA.

The V gene end was trimmed by 9 bases and the J gene end by 4 bases; junction bases not matched to a gene: 7. This CDR3 contains 13 residues. Germline values: CDR1 SGHNT, CDR2 YYREEE (reference sequence). A single record per CDR3 protein comes from TCRdb applying MiXCR to the 5' RACE reads. Altogether roughly 370,000 distinct CDR3 sequences are present, about a sixth being singletons, with the ten largest covering around a fifth. This clonotype appeared a few times. Its antigen is unidentified. The TCR was taken from a man between 18 and 35 years old who had mild COVID-19 (a few samples of this study predate the infection). Cell type and time point are not known. Sequenced material: PBMCs or a T cell subset sorted from them (not recorded which). The chain couples TRBV5-4 to TRBJ2-3; 8 bases align to TRBD2. The CDR3 nucleotides are TGTGCCATCCCCGGGGGGGCGGCAGATACGCAGTATTTT. Its translation: CAIPGGAADTQYF.